A single T cell receptor beta chain is shown here with its context. This sample was included in a study of shared clonotypes between healthy human individuals. Germline loops: CDR1 MDHEN, CDR2 SYDVKM. The CDR3 has 13 amino acids. V was clipped by 5 bases and J by 8 bases, with 13 bases between them. Measured with immunoSEQ multiplex PCR; TCRdb has only the in-frame clones, and not every one. The data contain roughly 700,000 clones, 80% to 95% of them seen just once; the ten biggest clones take up 30% to 35%. The sample taken for sequencing was memory CD8+ T cells from PBMCs. The subset denotes: CD45RO+ cells pooled with CCR7-negative TemRA cells. V and J are TRBV28 and TRBJ2-1, with D possibly TRBD1 on 6 matching bases. The receptor's source is a man aged 18 to 35 in good health. Some clones in this sample may be carry-over from other donors' samples. The CDR3 sequence is CASSGQGGDEQFF. The CDR3 DNA sequence: TGTGCCAGCAGTGGGCAAGGGGGAGATGAGCAGTTCTTC.